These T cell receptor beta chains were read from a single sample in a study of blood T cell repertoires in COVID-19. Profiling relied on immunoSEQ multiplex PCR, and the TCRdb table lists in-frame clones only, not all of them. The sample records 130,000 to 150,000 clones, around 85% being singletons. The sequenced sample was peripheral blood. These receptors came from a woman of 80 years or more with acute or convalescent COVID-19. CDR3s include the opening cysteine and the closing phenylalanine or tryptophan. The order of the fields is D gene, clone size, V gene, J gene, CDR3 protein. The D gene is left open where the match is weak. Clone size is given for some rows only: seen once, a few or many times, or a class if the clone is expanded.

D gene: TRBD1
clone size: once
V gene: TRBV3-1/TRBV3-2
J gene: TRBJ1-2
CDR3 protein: CASSPQDGTGRLSGGYTF

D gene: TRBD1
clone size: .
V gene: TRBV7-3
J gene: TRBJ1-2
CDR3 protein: CASSTQGGRGGYTF

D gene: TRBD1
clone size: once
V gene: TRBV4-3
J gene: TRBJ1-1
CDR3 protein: CASSGQMNTEAFF

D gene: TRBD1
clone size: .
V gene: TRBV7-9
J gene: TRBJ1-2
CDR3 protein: CASSRPGQGLGGYTF

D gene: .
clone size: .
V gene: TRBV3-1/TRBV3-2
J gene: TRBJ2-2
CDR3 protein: CASSQGLAGGETGELFF

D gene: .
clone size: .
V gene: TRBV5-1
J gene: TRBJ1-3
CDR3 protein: CASSSDRPTHSGNTIYF

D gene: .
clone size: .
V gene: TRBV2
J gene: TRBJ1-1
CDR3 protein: CASNPTGTMSAFF

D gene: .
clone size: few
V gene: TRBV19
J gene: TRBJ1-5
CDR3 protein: CASSIGQNGQPQHF

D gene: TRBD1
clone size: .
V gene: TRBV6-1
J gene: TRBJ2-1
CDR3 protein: CASSEDWDRAIF

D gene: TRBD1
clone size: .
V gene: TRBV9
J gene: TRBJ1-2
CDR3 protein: CASSSTGGRNYGYTF

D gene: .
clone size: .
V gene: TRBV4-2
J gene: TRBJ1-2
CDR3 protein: CASSQGGVGYGYTF

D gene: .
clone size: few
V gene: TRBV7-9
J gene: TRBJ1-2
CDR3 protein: CASSLDRKAYNYGYTF

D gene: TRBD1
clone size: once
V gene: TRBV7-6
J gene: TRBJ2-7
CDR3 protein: CASSLGPGQATYEQYF

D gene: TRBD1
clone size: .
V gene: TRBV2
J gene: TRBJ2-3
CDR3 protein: CASSFGQEGDTQYF